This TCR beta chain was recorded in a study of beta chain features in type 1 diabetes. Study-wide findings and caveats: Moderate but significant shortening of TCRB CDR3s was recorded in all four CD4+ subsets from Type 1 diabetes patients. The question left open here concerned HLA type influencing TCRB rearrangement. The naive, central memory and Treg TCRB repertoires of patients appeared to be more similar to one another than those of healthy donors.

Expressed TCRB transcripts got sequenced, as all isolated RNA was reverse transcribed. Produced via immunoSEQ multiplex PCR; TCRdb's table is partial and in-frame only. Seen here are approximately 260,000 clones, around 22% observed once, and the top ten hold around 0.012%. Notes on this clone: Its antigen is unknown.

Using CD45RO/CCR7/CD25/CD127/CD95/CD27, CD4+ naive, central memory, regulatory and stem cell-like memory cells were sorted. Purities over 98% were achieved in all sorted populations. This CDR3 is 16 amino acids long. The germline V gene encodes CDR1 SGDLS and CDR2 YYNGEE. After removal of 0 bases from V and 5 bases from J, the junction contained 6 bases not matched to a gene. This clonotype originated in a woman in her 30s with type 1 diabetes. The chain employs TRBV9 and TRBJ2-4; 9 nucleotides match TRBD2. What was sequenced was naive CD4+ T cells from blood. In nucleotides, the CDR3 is TGTGCCAGCAGCGTAGAAAATAGCGGGAGCCAAAACATTCAGTACTTC. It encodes CASSVENSGSQNIQYF.